Following are 16 T cell receptor beta chains from one sample sequenced in a study of CD4+ T cells in melanoma. Sequencing was performed with immunoSEQ multiplex PCR; in TCRdb, only in-frame clones are kept and a portion is missing. Here the sample spans around 55,000 clones, over 60% being singletons. Material for sequencing was tumor tissue. The receptors stem from a human donor with melanoma.

This chain connects TRBV6-1 to TRBJ2-7; 9 bases line up with TRBD1. Trimming took 4 bases from V and 4 from J; bases not matched to a gene: 8. Germline V CDR1 and CDR2: MNHNS, SASEGT. The CDR3 has 15 residues. The CDR3 DNA is TGTGCCAGCAGTGTAGCCGGGACAGGGAGGTACGAGCAGTACTTC. This encodes CASSVAGTGRYEQYF.

This clone was found once. This rearrangement joins TRBV27 to TRBJ2-2; the D gene is possibly TRBD1 (5 bases). The CDR3 covers 14 residues. In germline, CDR1 is MNHEY, CDR2 SMNVEV (reference sequence). The germline V and J ends were trimmed by 5 bases and 6 bases, with 13 bases remaining between them. The CDR3 loop is CASSAGFFPGELFF. The CDR3 coding sequence is TGTGCCAGCAGTGCAGGGTTTTTTCCCGGGGAGCTGTTTTTT.

Regarding this clone: A much more abundant neighbour one base away suggests this may be a read error. The CDR3 nucleotides are TGCGCCAGCAGCCCAGCTGGCCCGCTCATAAATTCACCCCTCCACTTT. Protein sequence: CASSPAGPLINSPLHF. The rearrangement uses TRBV4-1 and TRBJ1-6; D unresolved. Trimming removed 4 bases from V and 7 bases from J, with 17 bases in between. This CDR3 contains 16 residues. Germline V gene lookup returns CDR1 MGHRA and CDR2 YSYEKL.

The chain uses TRBV6-6 and TRBJ1-1; D gene uncertain. Trimming removed 2 bases at V and 1 base at J, with 8 bases between. Germline CDR1 reads MNHNY; CDR2 reads SVGAGI (reference sequence). The CDR3 is made up of 14 amino acids. The CDR3 is CASSYERENTEAFF. The CDR3 bases are TGTGCCAGCAGTTACGAGAGGGAGAACACTGAAGCTTTCTTT.

V is TRBV4-1 and J is TRBJ2-6; D unclear. V was pared by 2 bases and J by 2 bases, with 7 bases between. Germline CDR1 MGHRA, CDR2 YSYEKL. The CDR3 length is 15 residues. The CDR3 nucleotides read TGCGCCAGCAGCCAAATATTGACTGGGGCCAACGTCCTGACTTTC. It is translated as CASSQILTGANVLTF.

This clone was counted a few times. Additional DNA sequences in this sample encode the identical CDR3. The CDR3 DNA reads as TGTGCCAGCAGCTTAGGGCCCACTGAAGCTTTCTTT. Residues: CASSLGPTEAFF. The rearrangement joins TRBV7-9 to TRBJ1-1, with D uncertain. CDR1 is SEHNR, CDR2 FQNEAQ, per germline (reference sequence). CDR3 length: 12 residues. V shed 1 base and J shed 4 bases, with 4 bases lying between them.

In this sample, this clone turned up once. The V call is TRBV7-8, the J call TRBJ1-2; 7 bases align to TRBD1. The CDR3 is 13 residues long. J was trimmed by 5 bases and V by 5 bases; bases with no gene match: 5. Germline V gene sequence: CDR1 SGHVS, CDR2 FQNEAQ. The CDR3 region has the DNA TGTGCCAGCAGCGCGGGACAGAGATATGGCTACACCTTC. This gives the protein CASSAGQRYGYTF.

This chain connects TRBV5-6 to TRBJ1-2, with D unclear. The CDR3 is made up of 13 amino acids. Trimming stripped 0 bases from V and 8 bases from J, with 11 bases between. Per the germline V gene, CDR1 is SGHDT and CDR2 is YYEEEE. In DNA form, the CDR3 reads TGTGCCAGCAGCTTGGGTGGAATGGCCGGCTACACCTTC. Translation: CASSLGGMAGYTF.

In regard to this clone: This may stem from a read error, because a much larger clone lies one nucleotide away. The V and J genes are TRBV11-2 and TRBJ2-1, with D unresolved. V lost 5 bases and J lost 0, with 8 bases in between. CDR1 and CDR2 from the germline V gene are SGHAT and FQNNGV. The CDR3 totals 14 residues. CDR3: CASSPDRSYNEQFF. The CDR3 nucleotides read TGTGCCAGCAGCCCCGACCGCTCCTACAATGAGCAGTTCTTC.

The genes are TRBV10-3 and TRBJ1-4, with TRBD1 matching over 10 bases. The CDR3 has 16 residues. V shed 11 bases, J shed 7 bases, and the junction held 16 bases outside the gene matches. Looked up from germline, CDR1 is ENHRY and CDR2 is SYGVKD. CDR3 nucleotides: TGTGCCGTGAGCCGGGACAGGGGCCCATTAGTTGAAAAACTGTTTTTT. As protein: CAVSRDRGPLVEKLFF.

As for this clone: A junction end diverges from the germline sequence, so it may reflect a read error. This chain joins TRBV7-7 and TRBJ2-7, with D perhaps TRBD1 or TRBD2 (5 bases each). Germline-derived CDR1 and CDR2 are SSHAT and FNYEAQ (reference sequence). The CDR3 runs to 17 residues. CDR3 loop: CASSLGPGTPLSYEQYF. CDR3 sequence (DNA): TGTGCTAGCAGCTTAGGCCCCGGGACGCCCCTCTCCTACGAGCAGTACTTC.

This chain joins TRBV5-5 and TRBJ2-1; D might be TRBD2 (5 bases). Germline CDR1 is SGHKS and CDR2 is YYEKEE (reference sequence). CDR3 size: 15 residues. Trimming cost V 4 bases and J 3 bases, with 14 bases left between them. The CDR3 protein is CASSLAQAGYNEQFF. The CDR3 DNA reads TGTGCCAGCAGCCTGGCCCAGGCGGGCTACAATGAGCAGTTCTTC.

The chain has TRBV11-2 and TRBJ2-1, with TRBD1 matching over 9 bases. Germline CDR1 SGHAT, CDR2 FQNNGV. The CDR3 length is 13 residues. Trimming took 2 bases from V and 9 from J; bases not matched to a gene: 2. CDR3 in DNA: TGTGCCAGCAGCTTACGACAGGGGGGTGAGCAGTTCTTC. It codes for CASSLRQGGEQFF.

J is TRBJ2-3 and V is TRBV5-4; 7 positions match TRBD1. The CDR3 length is 16 residues. Germline CDR1 reads SGHNT; CDR2 reads YYREEE (reference sequence). The V segment lost 7 bases and the J segment 4 bases; nucleotides outside the gene matches: 15. CDR3 nucleotide sequence: TGTGCCAGCCACAGGGGCGACGCCGCGGGCGCAGATACGCAGTATTTT. Its protein is CASHRGDAAGADTQYF.

V usage is TRBV4-1 and J usage is TRBJ2-1; D is undetermined. Germline V gene lookup returns CDR1 MGHRA and CDR2 YSYEKL. V was cut by 1 base and J by 2 bases, with 12 bases left in between. The CDR3 loop spans 16 amino acids. The CDR3 DNA sequence: TGCGCCAGCAGCCAAGGTGAGACTCACCCCTACAATGAGCAGTTCTTC. Protein: CASSQGETHPYNEQFF.

This clone was observed a few times. The chain uses TRBV6-6 and TRBJ1-6, with D unclear. From germline, CDR1 is MNHNY and CDR2 SVGAGI (reference sequence). The ends were cut back, 6 bases at V and 5 bases at J, with 11 bases in the middle. The CDR3 consists of 14 residues. The DNA for the CDR3 is TGTGCCAGCAGCGATCCGACGGATAATTCACCCCTCCACTTT. This translates into CASSDPTDNSPLHF.